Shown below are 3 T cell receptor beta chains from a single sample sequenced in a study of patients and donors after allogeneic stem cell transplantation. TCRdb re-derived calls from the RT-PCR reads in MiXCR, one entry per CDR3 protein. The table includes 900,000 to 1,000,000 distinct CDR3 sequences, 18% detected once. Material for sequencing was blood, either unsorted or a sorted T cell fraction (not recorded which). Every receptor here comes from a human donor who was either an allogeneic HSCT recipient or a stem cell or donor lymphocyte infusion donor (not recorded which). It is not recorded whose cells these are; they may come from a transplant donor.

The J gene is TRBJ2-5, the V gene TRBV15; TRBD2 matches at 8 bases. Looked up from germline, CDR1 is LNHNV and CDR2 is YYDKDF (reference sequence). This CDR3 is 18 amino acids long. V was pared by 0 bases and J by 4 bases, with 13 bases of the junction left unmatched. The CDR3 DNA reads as TGTGCCACCAGCAGAGATAACAAGGCTAGCGGGTCTAGAGAGACCCAGTACTTC. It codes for CATSRDNKASGSRETQYF.

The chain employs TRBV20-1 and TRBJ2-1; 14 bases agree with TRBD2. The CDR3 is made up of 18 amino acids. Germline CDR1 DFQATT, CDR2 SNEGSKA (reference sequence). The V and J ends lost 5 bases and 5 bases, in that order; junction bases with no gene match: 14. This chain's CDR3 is CSAEGLAGAKIKNNEQFF. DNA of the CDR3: TGCAGTGCTGAGGGACTAGCGGGGGCTAAAATAAAGAACAATGAGCAGTTCTTC.

The CDR3 sequence: CASSQGTGGLAGELFF. DNA of the CDR3: TGTGCCAGCAGCCAGGGGACAGGGGGCTTAGCCGGGGAGCTGTTTTTT. The genes are TRBV4-2 and TRBJ2-2; 12 nucleotides line up with TRBD1. Germline lookup yields CDR1 LGHNA and CDR2 YNFKEQ. Germline trimming cut 3 bases from V and 6 bases from J; bases unmatched to any gene: 5. The CDR3 runs to 16 residues.